A selection of T cell receptor beta chains follows, all from one sample in a study of blood T cells in healthy people across ages. TCRdb re-derived calls from the 5' RACE reads in MiXCR, one entry per CDR3 protein. The data hold hundreds of thousands of distinct CDR3 sequences, with roughly 32% observed a single time. Material for sequencing was blood. These TCRs come from a woman older than 75 in good health. CDR3s include the opening cysteine and the closing phenylalanine or tryptophan. The D gene is left open where the match is weak. Rows may omit the clone size; those that give it use once, few, many or a size class.

J,D,size,V,DNA,CDR3
TRBJ1-5,TRBD1,few,TRBV6-2/TRBV6-3,TGTGCCAGCAGTTCCGGTGACAGGGGGAATCAGCCCCAGCATTTT,CASSSGDRGNQPQHF
TRBJ2-7,TRBD2,few,TRBV7-3,TGTGCCAGCAGCTTAACGATGGGCCGGGGGGGTGCCTACGAGCAGTACTTC,CASSLTMGRGGAYEQYF
TRBJ2-7,TRBD2,once,TRBV7-2,TGTGCCAGCAGCTCGGAGGGACTAGCGGCGGGTGGCGAGCAGTACTTC,CASSSEGLAAGGEQYF
TRBJ2-1,NA,NA,TRBV5-1,TGCGCCAGCAGCTTGGGCCTTGGGTCGGTTATCTCCTACAATGAGCAGTTCTTC,CASSLGLGSVISYNEQFF
TRBJ1-2,NA,many,TRBV9,TGTGCCAGCAGCGAGGGGACTTCTAACTATGGCTACACCTTC,CASSEGTSNYGYTF
TRBJ2-1,NA,many,TRBV6-2/TRBV6-3,TGTGCCAGCACCGATGGGGGACTCCAGTTCTTC,CASTDGGLQFF
TRBJ2-7,TRBD2,many,TRBV7-2,TGTGCCAGCAGATTACTACTAGCGGGGGGCTACGAGCAGTACTTC,CASRLLLAGGYEQYF
TRBJ1-1,NA,NA,TRBV9,TGTGCCAGCAGCGTAGGAGGAAGGAACACTGAAGCTTTCTTT,CASSVGGRNTEAFF
TRBJ2-7,NA,many,TRBV20-1,TGCAGTGCCCTAGCAAGCTCCTACGAGCAGTACTTC,CSALASSYEQYF
TRBJ2-5,NA,many,TRBV27,TGTGCCAGCAGTTTATCTGCCCTAGAGACCCAGTACTTC,CASSLSALETQYF
TRBJ2-7,TRBD1,NA,TRBV19,TGTGCCAGTAGTGCCGGGACAGGGGGAGGCGAGCAGTACTTC,CASSAGTGGGEQYF
TRBJ2-1,TRBD2,few,TRBV27,TGTGCCAGCAGTTTTCGGCGGGGGGGGTGGGACAATGAGCAGTTCTTC,CASSFRRGGWDNEQFF
TRBJ2-7,NA,many,TRBV9,TGTGCCAGCAGCCCGTACGCGCCAAGGGGGGGCCCGCAGTACTTC,CASSPYAPRGGPQYF
TRBJ1-5,NA,NA,TRBV5-1,TGCGCCAGCAGCTTGGATACGACAATGGAGCCCCAGCATTTT,CASSLDTTMEPQHF
TRBJ1-5,NA,few,TRBV9,TGTGCCAGCAGCGCCGCCGGGGCAAGCAATCAGCCCCAGCATTTT,CASSAAGASNQPQHF
TRBJ1-2,NA,many,TRBV7-9,TGTGCCAGCAGCTTAGGGACGGCCTTTTTGAGGGGCTACACCTTC,CASSLGTAFLRGYTF
TRBJ2-7,NA,many,TRBV6-1,TGTGCCAGCAGTGGTAGACAAGGTTCTTCCTACGAGCAGTACTTC,CASSGRQGSSYEQYF
TRBJ2-3,TRBD2,NA,TRBV4-2,TGTGCCAGCAGCCAAGACTGGAACGGGAGGGCCGGAGATACGCAGTATTTT,CASSQDWNGRAGDTQYF
TRBJ1-1,NA,NA,TRBV3-1,TGTGCCAGCAGCCAAGAGGCGGGAGATGGCACTGAAGCTTTCTTT,CASSQEAGDGTEAFF
TRBJ2-1,TRBD2,many,TRBV20-1,TGCAGTGCTAGAGGGCGGGGGGTTCATGAGCAGTTCTTC,CSARGRGVHEQFF
TRBJ1-1,NA,NA,TRBV6-2/TRBV6-3,TGTGCCAGCAGTTACCCCCTGAGAACTGAAGCTTTCTTT,CASSYPLRTEAFF
TRBJ1-2,NA,many,TRBV15,TGTGCCACCAGCTTGGGGGGGCAGGGGAGAACTAACTATGGCTACACCTTC,CATSLGGQGRTNYGYTF
TRBJ1-1,NA,few,TRBV6-1,TGTGCCAGCACCGGCTTGTGGGGGGACGACACCCAATGGAAAGCTTTCTTT,CASTGLWGDDTQWKAFF
TRBJ2-7,TRBD2,many,TRBV28,TGTGCCAGCGGCACTAGCGGGGGATCTGAAGAGCAGTACTTC,CASGTSGGSEEQYF
TRBJ2-5,NA,NA,TRBV9,TGTGCCAGCAATCGGGGGGCCCGGGAGACCCAGTACTTC,CASNRGARETQYF
TRBJ1-4,TRBD1,many,TRBV28,TGTGCCAGCAGTTCAGGGGGCACGAGTGAAAAACTGTTTTTT,CASSSGGTSEKLFF
TRBJ1-3,NA,NA,TRBV27,TGTGCCAGCAGTTCTACGTTACACTCTGGAAACACCAGATATTTT,CASSSTLHSGNTRYF